This T cell receptor beta chain was observed in a study of response to subunit inactivated influenza vaccine. This clonotype was found many times. After removal of 3 bases from V and 6 bases from J, the junction contained 1 base not matched to a gene. The length of the CDR3 is 12 residues. MiXCR, run by TCRdb on the RT-PCR reads, gives a single entry per CDR3 protein. The sample lists about half a million distinct CDR3 sequences, less than 8% occurring once. This chain connects TRBV12-3 or TRBV12-4 to TRBJ1-1; 7 nucleotides align to TRBD1. Sequences were derived from PBMCs from blood, sampled around 25 months after vaccination. This receptor was taken from a man aged 50-75 years who received an inactivated influenza vaccine. The CDR3 nucleotides are TGTGCCAGCAGTTTGACAGGGTCTGAAGCTTTCTTT. Encoded protein: CASSLTGSEAFF.